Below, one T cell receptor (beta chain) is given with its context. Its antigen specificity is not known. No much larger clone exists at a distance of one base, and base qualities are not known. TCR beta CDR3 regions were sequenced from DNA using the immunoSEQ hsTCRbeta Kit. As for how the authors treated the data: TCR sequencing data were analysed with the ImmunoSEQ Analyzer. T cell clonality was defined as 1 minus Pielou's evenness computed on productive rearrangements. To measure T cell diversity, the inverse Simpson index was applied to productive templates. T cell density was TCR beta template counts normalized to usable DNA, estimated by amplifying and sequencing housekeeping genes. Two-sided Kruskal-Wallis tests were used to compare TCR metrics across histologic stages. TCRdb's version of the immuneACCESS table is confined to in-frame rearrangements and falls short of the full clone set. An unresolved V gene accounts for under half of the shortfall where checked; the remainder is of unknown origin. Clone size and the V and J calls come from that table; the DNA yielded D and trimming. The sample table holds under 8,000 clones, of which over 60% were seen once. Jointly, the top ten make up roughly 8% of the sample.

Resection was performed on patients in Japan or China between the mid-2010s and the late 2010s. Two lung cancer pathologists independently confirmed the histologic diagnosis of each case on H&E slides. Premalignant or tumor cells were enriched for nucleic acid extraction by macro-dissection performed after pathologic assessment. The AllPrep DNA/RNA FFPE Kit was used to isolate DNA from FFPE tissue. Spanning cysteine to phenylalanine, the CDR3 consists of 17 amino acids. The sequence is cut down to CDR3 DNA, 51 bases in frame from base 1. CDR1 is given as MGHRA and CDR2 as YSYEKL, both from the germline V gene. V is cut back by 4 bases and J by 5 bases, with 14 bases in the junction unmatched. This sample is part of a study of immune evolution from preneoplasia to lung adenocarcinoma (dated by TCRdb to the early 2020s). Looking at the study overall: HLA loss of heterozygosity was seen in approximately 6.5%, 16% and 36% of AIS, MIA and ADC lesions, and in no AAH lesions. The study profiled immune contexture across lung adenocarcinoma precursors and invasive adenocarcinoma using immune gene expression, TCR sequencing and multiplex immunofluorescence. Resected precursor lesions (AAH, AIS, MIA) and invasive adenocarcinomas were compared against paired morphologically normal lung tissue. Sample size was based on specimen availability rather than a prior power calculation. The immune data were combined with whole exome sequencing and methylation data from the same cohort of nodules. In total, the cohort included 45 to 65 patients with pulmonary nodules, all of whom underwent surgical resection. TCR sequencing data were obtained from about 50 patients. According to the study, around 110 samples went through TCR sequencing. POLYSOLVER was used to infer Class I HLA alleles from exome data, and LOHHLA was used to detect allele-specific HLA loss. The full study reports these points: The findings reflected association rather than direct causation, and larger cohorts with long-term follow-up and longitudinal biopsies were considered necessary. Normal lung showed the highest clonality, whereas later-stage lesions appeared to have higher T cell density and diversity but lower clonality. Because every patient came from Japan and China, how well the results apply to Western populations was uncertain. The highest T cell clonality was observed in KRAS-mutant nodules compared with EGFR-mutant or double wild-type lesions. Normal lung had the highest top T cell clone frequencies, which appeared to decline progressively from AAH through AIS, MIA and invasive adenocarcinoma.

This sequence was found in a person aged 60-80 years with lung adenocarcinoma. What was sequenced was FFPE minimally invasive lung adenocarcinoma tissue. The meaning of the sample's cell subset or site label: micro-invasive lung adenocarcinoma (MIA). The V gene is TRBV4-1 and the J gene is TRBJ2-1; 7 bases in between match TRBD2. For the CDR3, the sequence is CASSLVNSGQSHNEQFF. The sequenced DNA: TGCGCCAGCAGCCTTGTAAATAGCGGGCAGAGCCACAATGAGCAGTTCTTC.